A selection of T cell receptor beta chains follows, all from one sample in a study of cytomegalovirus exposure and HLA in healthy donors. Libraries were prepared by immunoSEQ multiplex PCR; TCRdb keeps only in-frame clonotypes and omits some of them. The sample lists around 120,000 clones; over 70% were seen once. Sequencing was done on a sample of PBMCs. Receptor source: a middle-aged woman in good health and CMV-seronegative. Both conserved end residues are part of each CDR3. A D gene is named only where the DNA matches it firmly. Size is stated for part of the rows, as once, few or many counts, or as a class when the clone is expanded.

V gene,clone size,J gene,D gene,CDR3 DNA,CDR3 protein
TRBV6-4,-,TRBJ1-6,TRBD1,TGTGCCAGCAGAGAACAGGGGGTTAATTCACCCCTCCACTTT,CASREQGVNSPLHF
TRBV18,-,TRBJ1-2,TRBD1,TGTGCCAGCTCGCCGGGGACAGGGGGCTTTTCCCGCTATGGCTACACCTTC,CASSPGTGGFSRYGYTF
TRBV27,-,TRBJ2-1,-,TGTGCCGGCAGTTCGACTAGTTTCGATGAGCAGTTCTTC,CAGSSTSFDEQFF
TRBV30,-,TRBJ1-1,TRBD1,TGTGCCTGGAGTGGTGGGACAGGGGGCAGAGCTTTCTTT,CAWSGGTGGRAFF
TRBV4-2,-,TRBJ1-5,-,TGTGCCAGCAGCCAAGGAGAGGGAGTTGGCAATCAGCCCCAGCATTTT,CASSQGEGVGNQPQHF
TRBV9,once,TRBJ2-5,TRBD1,TGTGCCAGCAGCGTAGCACCAAGGGGGCTGGAAGAGACCCAGTACTTC,CASSVAPRGLEETQYF
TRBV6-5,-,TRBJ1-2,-,TGTGCCAGCAGTCTATCCGCGGACAGCAACACCTTC,CASSLSADSNTF
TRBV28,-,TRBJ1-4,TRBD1,TGTGCCAGCAGTTACGGAGGGGACAGGGGTAATGAAAAACTGTTTTTT,CASSYGGDRGNEKLFF
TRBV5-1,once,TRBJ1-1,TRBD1,TGCGCCAGCCAACTTGGACAGGCGAAAATGAACACTGAAGCTTTCTTT,CASQLGQAKMNTEAFF
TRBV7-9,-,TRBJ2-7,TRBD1,TGTGCCAGCAGCTTAGGGGGTTTGGGACAGAGCTACGAGCAGTACTTC,CASSLGGLGQSYEQYF
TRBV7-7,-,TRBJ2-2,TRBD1,TGTGCCAGCAGCTTAAGAATGCCGACAGGGTCGGGGACCGGGGAGCTGTTTTTT,CASSLRMPTGSGTGELFF
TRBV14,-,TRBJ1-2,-,TGTGCCAGCAGCCAAGAAAGTTGGCCGGGGAAGGGCTACACCTTC,CASSQESWPGKGYTF
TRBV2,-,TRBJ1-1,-,TGTGCCAGCGGGTGGGGGCTATCGACTGAAGCTTTCTTT,CASGWGLSTEAFF
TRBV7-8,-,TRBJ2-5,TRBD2,TGTGCCAGCAGCTCAGGACTAGCGGGATCAGAGACCCAGTACTTC,CASSSGLAGSETQYF
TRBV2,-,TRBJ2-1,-,TGTGCCAGCAGTGTATGGCTTGACAATGAGCAGTTCTTC,CASSVWLDNEQFF
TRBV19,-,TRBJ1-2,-,TGTGCCAGTAGTATTTTTAATTCCGACTATGGCTACACCTTC,CASSIFNSDYGYTF
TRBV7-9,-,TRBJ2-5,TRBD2,TGTGCCAGCAGCCCCCTGGCGGGAGGGCGGGAGACCCAGTACTTC,CASSPLAGGRETQYF